One and the same sample provided the 21 T cell receptor beta chains below, sequenced in a study of T cells after yellow fever vaccination. From the 5' RACE reads, TCRdb called clonotypes with MiXCR, one entry per CDR3 protein. The data contain hundreds of thousands of distinct CDR3 sequences, around an eighth of them singletons. The sample here was PBMCs, taken on the day of the yellow fever booster vaccination. The receptors stem from a man between 25 and 39 years old who received the YFV17D yellow fever vaccine.

This chain links TRBV5-2 with TRBJ2-5; TRBD1 reflects the table's D call only, with no check against the DNA. TRBV5-2 is annotated as a pseudogene. The CDR3 spans 15 residues. In nucleotides, the CDR3 is TGTGCCAGGGGACGCAGGGGGCCCCAACAAGAGACCCAGTACTTC. Its translation is CARGRRGPQQETQYF.

This clonotype was counted a few times. This chain joins TRBV6-2 or TRBV6-3 and TRBJ1-2; a weak D match, TRBD1 (5 bases). The CDR3 is 14 amino acids. V lost 6 bases and J lost 11, with 22 bases in between. Germline V gives CDR1 MNHEY, CDR2 SVGEGT. The CDR3, as DNA: TGTGCCAGCAGCCCCGGGACCGTGTTGACGGATTACACCTTC. Its protein product is CASSPGTVLTDYTF.

The chain links TRBV20-1 to TRBJ2-7; D possibly corresponds to TRBD2 (6 bases). The CDR3 runs to 13 residues. CDR1 is DFQATT and CDR2 is SNEGSKA in the germline V gene (reference sequence). Trimming took off 5 bases at V and 0 bases at J, with 11 bases between the two ends. CDR3 coding DNA: TGCAGTGCTCGGGGGAGTACCTCCTACGAGCAGTACTTC. It is translated as CSARGSTSYEQYF.

This chain joins TRBV12-3 or TRBV12-4 and TRBJ2-7, with D possibly called TRBD1 or TRBD2 (5 bases each). The CDR3 has 10 amino acids. V lost 8 bases and J lost 7, with 9 bases in between. As DNA, the CDR3 is TGTGCCAGCGGGGGTGTGGAGCAGTACTTC. Translation gives CASGGVEQYF.

The chain combines TRBV7-8 with TRBJ1-5; D is unresolved. In germline, CDR1 is SGHVS, CDR2 FQNEAQ. The length of the CDR3 is 16 residues. Trimming pared 1 base from V and 0 bases from J, leaving 10 bases between. The CDR3 here is CASSLEKRNSNQPQHF. CDR3 nucleotides: TGTGCCAGCAGCTTAGAGAAGCGGAATAGCAATCAGCCCCAGCATTTT. Supplemented by reference TRBV7-8 and TRBJ1-5, the full variable domain reads GAGVSQSPRYKVAKRGQDVALRCDPISGHVSLFWYQQALGQGPEFLTYFQNEAQLDKSGLPSDRFFAERPEGSVSTLKIQRTQQEDSAVYLCASSLEKRNSNQPQHFGDGTRLSIL.

This clonotype appeared a few times. The chain links TRBV28 to TRBJ2-2, with D maybe TRBD2 (5 bases). The CDR3 covers 14 residues. The V gene's germline CDR1 is MDHEN and CDR2 SYDVKM. V lost 6 bases and J 4 bases, leaving 12 bases between the germline ends. In DNA form, the CDR3 reads TGTGCCAGCAGAAGAACTAGGCTCACCGGGGAGCTGTTTTTT. Amino acid sequence: CASRRTRLTGELFF.

The chain recombines TRBV28 with TRBJ2-1, with TRBD2 identical over 13 bases. This CDR3 region has 15 residues. The V gene end was trimmed by 7 bases and the J gene end by 9 bases; junction bases not matched to a gene: 9. Germline CDR1 MDHEN, CDR2 SYDVKM. CDR3 protein: CASNDLLAGGSEQFF. The CDR3 DNA follows: TGTGCCAGCAACGACCTACTAGCGGGAGGGAGTGAGCAGTTCTTC.

This clonotype was detected a few times. V gene TRBV4-1 combines with J gene TRBJ2-4; D call uncertain. Trimming shortened V by 0 bases and J by 1 base, and 4 bases separated the two germline ends. The CDR3 length is 14 residues. The V gene's germline CDR1 is MGHRA and CDR2 YSYEKL. The CDR3, as DNA: TGCGCCAGCAGCCAAGAGGGGGCCAAAAACATTCAGTACTTC. It specifies CASSQEGAKNIQYF.

This clonotype was observed once. The genes are TRBV12-3 or TRBV12-4 and TRBJ2-1; D may be TRBD2 (6 bases). V lost 6 bases and J 0 bases, leaving 15 bases between the germline ends. The CDR3 covers 16 residues. The CDR3 bases are TGTGCCAGCAGCCGGGACTCCTCGACCTCCTACAATGAGCAGTTCTTC. Translation gives CASSRDSSTSYNEQFF.

The gene calls are TRBV20-1 and TRBJ1-1, with D unresolved. CDR3 size: 11 residues. Germline V gives CDR1 DFQATT, CDR2 SNEGSKA (reference sequence). In nucleotides, the CDR3 is TGCAGCCGGTCGGGAGGCACTGAAGCTTTCTTT. It yields the protein CSRSGGTEAFF.

The chain couples TRBV19 to TRBJ2-7, with 14 bases lining up with TRBD2. V lost 3 bases to trimming and J lost 2 bases; unmatched junction nucleotides: 9. Germline loops: CDR1 LNHDA, CDR2 SQIVND (reference sequence). The CDR3 totals 18 residues. CDR3: CASSILGTSGSPAYEQYF. The CDR3 DNA sequence: TGTGCCAGTAGTATTCTCGGGACTAGCGGGAGTCCAGCCTACGAGCAGTACTTC.

This clonotype has a handful of counts. CDR3 bases: TGTGCCAGCAGTCCCACCGGGACGGGTATGTTTTTT. Its translation: CASSPTGTGMFF. The genes are TRBV12-3 or TRBV12-4 and TRBJ1-4, with D possibly being TRBD1 (5 bases). The CDR3 has 12 amino acids. Deletions cut 5 bases from V and 15 bases from J, with 16 bases between.

This clonotype was seen repeatedly, ten times or more. The V and J genes are TRBV5-1 and TRBJ2-3; 12 nucleotides line up with TRBD2. The length of the CDR3 is 17 residues. Germline CDR1 SGHRS, CDR2 YFSETQ. Trimming took 1 base from V and 4 from J; bases not matched to a gene: 7. Here the CDR3 reads CASSLMTSGRSSDTQYF. Here the CDR3 DNA reads TGCGCCAGCAGCTTGATGACTAGCGGGAGAAGCTCAGATACGCAGTATTTT.

The gene calls are TRBV6-1 and TRBJ2-5, with 10 bases lining up with TRBD2. CDR3 size: 15 residues. With 6 bases clipped from V and 4 bases from J, the junction kept 8 bases outside the gene matches. The V gene's germline CDR1 is MNHNS and CDR2 SASEGT. The CDR3 bases are TGTGCCAGCAGCCACCAAGCTAGCGGGAGAGAGACCCAGTACTTC. Its translation is CASSHQASGRETQYF.

This clonotype was detected only once. The genes are TRBV12-3 or TRBV12-4 and TRBJ2-3; 9 bases are a match to TRBD2. Losses at the gene ends were 3 bases for V and 8 bases for J; bases not matched to a gene: 9. The CDR3 sequence is 15 residues long. CDR3 in amino acids: CASSLRLAEVITQYF. CDR3 bases: TGTGCCAGCAGTTTGAGACTAGCGGAGGTGATTACGCAGTATTTT.

The chain is built from TRBV29-1 and TRBJ2-1, with D possibly TRBD2 on 5 matching bases. The CDR3 is 13 residues long. V was pared by 5 bases and J by 5 bases, with 13 bases between. Germline V gene data show CDR1 as SQVTM and CDR2 as ANQGSEA. CDR3 sequence: CSVPRLTNNEQFF. In DNA form, the CDR3 reads TGCAGCGTTCCGAGACTAACGAACAATGAGCAGTTCTTC.

This clonotype has a handful of counts. The rearrangement joins TRBV7-2 to TRBJ2-5; D is possibly TRBD1 (5 bases). This CDR3 region has 13 residues. Looked up from germline, CDR1 is SGHTA and CDR2 is FQGNSA. Trimming removed 5 bases from V and 5 bases from J, with 12 bases in between. The CDR3 is CASSQGVRETQYF. CDR3 in DNA: TGTGCCAGCAGCCAAGGGGTTAGGGAGACCCAGTACTTC.

This clonotype was seen only a few times. The chain has TRBV4-3 and TRBJ2-3; D gene uncertain. This CDR3 region has 14 residues. The V end was cut by 0 bases, the J end by 8 bases, with 12 bases between. Germline V CDR1 and CDR2: LGHNA, YSLEER. The chain's CDR3 is CASSQETLESTQYF. As DNA, the CDR3 is TGCGCCAGCAGCCAAGAGACGTTAGAGAGTACGCAGTATTTT.

The chain couples TRBV5-1 to TRBJ2-5; 9 nucleotides align to TRBD2. The ends lost 4 bases at V and 2 bases at J; junction bases unmatched: 3. CDR1 SGHRS and CDR2 YFSETQ come from the germline V gene. CDR3 length: 14 amino acids. CDR3 loop: CASSVTSGQETQYF. For the CDR3, the DNA is TGCGCCAGCAGCGTGACTAGCGGTCAAGAGACCCAGTACTTC.

The V gene is TRBV6-2 or TRBV6-3, the J gene TRBJ2-7; D unresolved. Germline V gene sequence: CDR1 MNHEY, CDR2 SVGEGT. This CDR3 is 12 amino acids long. Trimming left V 7 bases short and J 5 bases short, with 12 bases between. The CDR3 DNA follows: TGTGCCAGCAACACCCATCTTAACGAGCAGTACTTC. It codes for CASNTHLNEQYF.

The sample holds a few counts of this clonotype. The DNA of the CDR3 is TGTGCCAGCAGCGAGGGACAGCAAAACAATCAGCCCCAGCATTTT. Encoded protein: CASSEGQQNNQPQHF. This rearrangement joins TRBV9 to TRBJ1-5, with 7 bases aligning to TRBD1. CDR3 length: 15 amino acids. Germline V gives CDR1 SGDLS, CDR2 YYNGEE. The V segment lost 3 bases and the J segment 3 bases; nucleotides outside the gene matches: 6.